A selection of T cell receptor beta chains follows, all from one sample in a study of shared clonotypes between healthy human individuals. TCRdb's table, derived via immunoSEQ multiplex PCR, lists solely in-frame clones and lacks some. The sample has nearly 2 million clones, roughly 95% seen once; the top ten hold around 1.2%. Sequencing used naive CD8+ T cells sorted from blood. Receptors originate from a man between 18 and 29 years old in good health. Each CDR3 is given with its conserved first and last residue.

j_gene,v_gene,len,CDR3aa
TRBJ1-6,TRBV7-6,14,CASSPGTSGSPLHF
TRBJ2-1,TRBV7-9,17,CASSSPFRGEVANEQFF
TRBJ1-1,TRBV6-5,13,CASSTGPNTEAFF
TRBJ2-5,TRBV4-1,16,CASSPSGGYGQETQYF
TRBJ2-7,TRBV30,14,CAWSTGTGGFEQYF
TRBJ1-3,TRBV25-1,16,CASSEYDSLSGNTIYF
TRBJ1-1,TRBV10-1,13,CASSERMNTEAFF
TRBJ2-7,TRBV4-1,13,CASSFGENYEQYF
TRBJ2-7,TRBV7-2,15,CASSPLPFPSYEQYF
TRBJ2-7,TRBV7-8,14,CASSPRLARYEQYF
TRBJ2-7,TRBV6-1,14,CASSEGTGDVEEYF
TRBJ1-3,TRBV4-1,16,CASSDRQGLSGNTIYF
TRBJ1-2,TRBV19,14,CASSMGGGDYGYTF
TRBJ2-1,TRBV5-4,15,CASRLPGTDYNEQFF
TRBJ2-1,TRBV4-2,18,CASSQEEGLAGDYNEQFF
TRBJ2-3,TRBV5-1,14,CASSLNRGTDTQYF
TRBJ2-1,TRBV5-1,12,CASSLGANEQFF
TRBJ2-2,TRBV7-9,14,CASSPGTNTGELFF
TRBJ2-1,TRBV6-5,12,CASSGGPYEQFF
TRBJ1-1,TRBV19,13,CASSIIMNTEAFF
TRBJ1-6,TRBV18,14,CASSPTGDNSPLHF
TRBJ2-2,TRBV4-2,18,CASSPGEGLTRDTGELFF
TRBJ1-1,TRBV5-1,16,CASSLAVRTKGTEAFF
TRBJ2-2,TRBV30,12,CAWSVGGGELFF
TRBJ2-3,TRBV30,15,CAWSAAGWGTDTQYF
TRBJ2-3,TRBV6-5,14,CASSLLTSTDTQYF
TRBJ2-3,TRBV6-1,16,CASSDALAGGLDTQYF
TRBJ1-1,TRBV25-1,15,CASSDPRGVNTEAFF
TRBJ2-3,TRBV5-6,17,CASSSEKNLRNTDTQYF
TRBJ1-2,TRBV7-9,14,CASSSGQGFYGYTF
TRBJ2-7,TRBV11-2,13,CASSLDRSYEQYF
TRBJ2-7,TRBV7-9,15,CASGQVSGGTYEQYF
TRBJ2-5,TRBV7-9,15,CASSLEGLAGITQYF
TRBJ2-7,TRBV7-6,13,CASSDSSSYEQYF
TRBJ2-7,TRBV5-1,16,CASSLGMTAGDYEQYF
TRBJ1-1,TRBV7-9,14,CASSYSGGRSEAFF
TRBJ1-2,TRBV11-2,16,CASSFGTGDIGYGYTF
TRBJ2-7,TRBV4-2,15,CASSQAQGAVYEQYF
TRBJ2-1,TRBV5-1,15,CASSLAEGQGNEQFF
TRBJ2-5,TRBV27,15,CASSLGTPVTETQYF
TRBJ2-7,TRBV4-3,15,CASSQDLTSPYEQYF
TRBJ2-1,TRBV13,15,CASSFMDRGQGEQFF
TRBJ1-1,TRBV10-3,10,CAITSPEAFF
TRBJ1-5,TRBV6-6,14,CASSSPGVNQPQHF
TRBJ1-1,TRBV9,14,CASSVGGADTEAFF
TRBJ1-1,TRBV6-1,13,CASSEWGYWGAFF